This TCR beta chain appears in the sequencing data of a study of early T cells in non-severe SARS-CoV-2 infection. This clonotype appeared many times. TCRdb re-called the 5' RACE reads with MiXCR, one entry per CDR3 protein. The sample carries tens of thousands of distinct CDR3 sequences, about 4.3% recorded once. This CDR3 region has 12 residues. Germline CDR1 and CDR2: DFQATT and SNEGSKA (reference sequence). Trimming took 3 bases from V and 14 from J; bases not matched to a gene: 12. The sequences come from whole blood, collected at baseline. V usage is TRBV20-1 and J usage is TRBJ1-1, with 7 bases lining up with TRBD1. The TCR sequence derives from an adult who was a healthcare worker with PCR-confirmed SARS-CoV-2 infection or an uninfected control (not recorded which). The CDR3 DNA is TGCAGTGCTAGCCGACCCACAGGGGAAGGCTTCTTT. The encoded protein is CSASRPTGEGFF.